This entry features one T cell receptor (beta chain) sequence. The antigen remains unidentified. Using RNA transcripts, the TCR beta CDR3 regions were amplified. Second-round multiplex PCR came after a first-round RT-PCR that employed HTBI primers. Using its own MiXCR run on the multiplex PCR reads, TCRdb lists one record per CDR3 protein. Among about 210,000 distinct CDR3 sequences listed, approximately 28% were seen once. This CDR3 spans 13 amino acids. Per the germline V gene, CDR1 is SGHTA and CDR2 is FQGNSA. Trimming removed 3 bases from V and 8 bases from J, with 13 bases in between. This entry is derived from a study of Graves' ophthalmopathy and Graves' hyperthyroidism. Study-wide background: The collection of peripheral blood took place at initial diagnosis, before any treatment. Study findings and constraints: Blood shared most expanded thyroid clonotypes above 0.001 frequency.

Excluded: other autoimmune disease, uncontrolled infection, pregnancy or lactation. The receptor was isolated from a man between 50 and 59 years old with Graves' ophthalmopathy. Input material: peripheral blood. This chain uses TRBV7-2 with TRBJ1-2; tentatively, D is TRBD1 (5 bases). CDR3 protein: CASSFGGGDGYTF. For the CDR3, the DNA is TGTGCCAGCAGCTTCGGGGGTGGGGACGGCTACACCTTC.